The clone carrying this T cell receptor (beta chain) was found a few times. Antigen: not known. TCRdb analysed the reads with MiXCR anew, one entry per CDR3 protein. The table shows fewer than 80,000 distinct CDR3 sequences, with around 21% occurring only once. The CDR3 is made up of 15 amino acids. Germline V lookup: CDR1 GTSNPN, CDR2 SVGIG (reference sequence). Trimming cost V 0 bases and J 3 bases, with 13 bases left between them. The source of the sample is a study of type 1 regulatory T cells. Looking at the study overall: T-allo10 is a Tr1-enriched, alloantigen-specific CD4 T cell product made in vitro. Study results and caveats: Type 1 regulatory T cells had a more restricted TCR repertoire than non-type 1 regulatory T cells.

V usage is TRBV30 and J usage is TRBJ2-3, with D possibly being TRBD2 (6 bases). The source of this sequence is a human donor in good health. Sequencing was done on a sample of cultured type 1 regulatory T (Tr1) cells, either the whole culture or a sorted fraction (not recorded which). Here the CDR3 DNA reads TGTGCCTGGAGTGTCGGAAGCGGGCCTACAGATACGCAGTATTTT. Its protein product is CAWSVGSGPTDTQYF.